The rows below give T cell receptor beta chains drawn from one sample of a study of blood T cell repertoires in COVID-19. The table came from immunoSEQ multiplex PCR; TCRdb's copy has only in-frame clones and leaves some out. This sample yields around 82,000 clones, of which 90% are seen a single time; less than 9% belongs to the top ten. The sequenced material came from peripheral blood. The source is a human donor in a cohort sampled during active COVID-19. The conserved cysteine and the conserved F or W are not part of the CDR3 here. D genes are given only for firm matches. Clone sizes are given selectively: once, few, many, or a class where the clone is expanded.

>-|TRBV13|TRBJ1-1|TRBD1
ASSPRTGVEAF
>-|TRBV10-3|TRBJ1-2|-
AIRSGGDSGGRGYT
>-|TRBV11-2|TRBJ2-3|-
ASSSELRDTQY
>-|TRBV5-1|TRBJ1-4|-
ASSGGTAATNEKLF
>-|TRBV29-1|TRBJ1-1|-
SVEGRRGPMNTEAF
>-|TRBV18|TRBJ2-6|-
ASSPGGAGANVLT
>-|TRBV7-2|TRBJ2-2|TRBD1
ASSLARAGTENTGELF
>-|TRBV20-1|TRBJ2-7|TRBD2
SAREGGRQY
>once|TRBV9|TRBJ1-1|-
ASSVESERVNTEAF
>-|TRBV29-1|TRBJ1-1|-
SVEQGGMNTEAF
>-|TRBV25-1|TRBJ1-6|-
ASSWGLYDSPLH
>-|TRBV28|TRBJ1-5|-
ASSFSGQNNQPQH
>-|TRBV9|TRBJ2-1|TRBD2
ASSDRLAGPAGSYNEQF
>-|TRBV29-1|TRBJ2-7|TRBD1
SERGMQGAYEQY
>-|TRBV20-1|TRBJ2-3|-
SAISQDTQY
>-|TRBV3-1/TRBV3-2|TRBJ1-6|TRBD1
ASSSRQGASPLH
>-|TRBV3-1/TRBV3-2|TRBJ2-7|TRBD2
ASSLRTSGAGEQY
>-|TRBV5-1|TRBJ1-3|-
ASSLGGSSGNTIY
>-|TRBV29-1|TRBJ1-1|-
SAGLEAF
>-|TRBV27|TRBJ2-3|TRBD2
ASSSTTSGDYTQY
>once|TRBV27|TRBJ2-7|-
ASSPTAGGMVGKY
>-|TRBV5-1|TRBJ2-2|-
ASRQQETGELF
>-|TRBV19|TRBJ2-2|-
ASIKTRMNTGELF
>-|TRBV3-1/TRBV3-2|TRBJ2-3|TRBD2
ASSQGGGLTDTQY
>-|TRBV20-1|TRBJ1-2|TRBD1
SASDGRGNT
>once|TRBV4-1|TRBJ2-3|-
ASSQEAGGTDTQY
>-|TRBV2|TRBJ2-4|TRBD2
ASSGTSGGTKNIQY
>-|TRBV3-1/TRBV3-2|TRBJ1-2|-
ASTATANYGYT
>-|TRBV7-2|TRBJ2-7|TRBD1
ASSLSRGLYEQY
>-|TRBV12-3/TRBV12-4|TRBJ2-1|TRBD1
ASRSTGGERF
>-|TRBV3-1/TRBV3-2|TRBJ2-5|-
ASSETGLPRATQY
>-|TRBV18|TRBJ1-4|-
ASSPKGAALF
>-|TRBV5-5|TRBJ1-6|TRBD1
ASSVQGISYNSPLH
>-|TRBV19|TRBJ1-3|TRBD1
ASTPQGAPNGNTIY
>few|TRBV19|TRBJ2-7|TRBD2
ASNYGRDEQY
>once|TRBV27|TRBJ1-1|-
ASRMGRNTEAF
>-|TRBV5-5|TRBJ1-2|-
ASSLHGNYGYT
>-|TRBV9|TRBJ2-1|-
ASSVGRGPYNEQF